Shown below are 8 T cell receptor beta chains from a single sample sequenced in a study of spatial heterogeneity in lung cancer. Overall study results and limits: Tumor mutation count correlated with how many alpha and beta TCRs expanded intratumorally.

Each CDR3 protein gets one entry after TCRdb re-called the 5' RACE reads with MiXCR. The sample shows about 7,200 distinct CDR3 sequences, roughly a tenth of them seen only once. No antigens are known for them. Time point defined: sample taken at primary tumor resection. This specimen consisted of lung tumor tissue, obtained at surgery. These receptor sequences come from a female donor with early-stage non-small cell lung cancer.

This chain joins TRBV5-4 and TRBJ2-5; tentatively, D is TRBD2 (6 bases). Germline V gene data show CDR1 as SGHNT and CDR2 as YYREEE (reference sequence). With 4 bases removed from V and 1 base from J, the gap between germline ends came to 17 bases. The CDR3 is 16 residues long. CDR3 sequence reads: CASSPPGARGQETQYF. CDR3 sequence (DNA): TGTGCCAGCAGCCCCCCCGGGGCGCGGGGCCAAGAGACCCAGTACTTC.

The CDR3 sequence: CASSLYGEYTGELFF. The CDR3 DNA is TGTGCCAGCAGCTTATACGGAGAGTACACCGGGGAGCTGTTTTTT. The chain recombines TRBV7-9 with TRBJ2-2; D remains ambiguous. This CDR3 comprises 15 residues. Germline V gives CDR1 SEHNR, CDR2 FQNEAQ (reference sequence). The V end lost 2 bases, the J end lost 3 bases, and 10 bases lay between the germline ends.

The rearrangement uses TRBV5-1 and TRBJ1-2; D is possibly TRBD1 (5 bases). The CDR3 is 17 residues long. Between the trimmed V and J ends, which lost 2 bases and 3 bases, there was a span of 20 bases. Germline V gene data show CDR1 as SGHRS and CDR2 as YFSETQ. CDR3 sequence (DNA): TGCGCCAGCAGCTTTGGGGACTCACACTCCCTCTACTATGGCTACACCTTC. Translated, it gives CASSFGDSHSLYYGYTF.

There are a few counts of this clonotype. The chain uses TRBV7-2 and TRBJ2-7, with D tentatively TRBD1 (5 bases). The ends were cut back, 5 bases at V and 2 bases at J, with 7 bases in the middle. The CDR3 spans 12 residues. In germline, CDR1 is SGHTA, CDR2 FQGNSA. The CDR3 reads CASSQTAYEQYF. CDR3 in DNA: TGTGCCAGCAGCCAGACAGCCTACGAGCAGTACTTC.

Judged by abundance, this clonotype is large. This chain uses TRBV3-1 with TRBJ2-6, with D tentatively TRBD2 (5 bases). There are 15 residues in the CDR3. CDR1 LGHDT and CDR2 YNNKEL come from the germline V gene (reference sequence). Trimming cost V 4 bases and J 0 bases, with 7 bases left between them. Written as DNA, the CDR3 is TGTGCCAGCAGCCCGAGGGTCTCTGGGGCCAACGTCCTGACTTTC. Protein: CASSPRVSGANVLTF.

The table lists this clonotype with a few counts. V usage is TRBV18 and J usage is TRBJ2-6; the D gene could be TRBD1 or TRBD2 (5 bases each). V gave up 4 bases and J gave up 3 bases, with 16 bases separating them. There are 17 residues in the CDR3. Germline V lookup: CDR1 KGHSH, CDR2 LQKENI. CDR3 region: CASSLGTVGSGANVLTF. In DNA form, the CDR3 reads TGTGCCAGCTCACTAGGGACCGTAGGGAGTGGGGCCAACGTCCTGACTTTC.

By sample fraction, this clonotype is medium-sized. The J gene is TRBJ2-7, the V gene TRBV12-3 or TRBV12-4; 11 positions match TRBD1. The J segment lost 2 bases and the V segment lost 4 bases, leaving 4 bases of the junction unmatched. The CDR3 has 15 amino acids. CDR3 nucleotide sequence: TGTGCCAGCAGTTCCGGGGGACAGGGGGCCTACGAGCAGTACTTC. Protein product: CASSSGGQGAYEQYF.

This clonotype was recorded many times. The J gene is TRBJ2-2, the V gene TRBV2, with 7 bases that match TRBD2. J was trimmed by 2 bases and V by 5 bases; bases with no gene match: 2. This CDR3 contains 14 residues. CDR1 is SNHLY, CDR2 FYNNEI, per germline. Written as DNA, the CDR3 is TGTGCCAGCAGTAGCGGGGTCAACACCGGGGAGCTGTTTTTT. It yields the protein CASSSGVNTGELFF.